Each of the 7 T cell receptor beta chains below was sequenced from the same sample in a study of Tregs in tolerant kidney transplant recipients. Using immunoSEQ multiplex PCR, the repertoire was profiled, and TCRdb retains in-frame clones only, with some absent. The data show tens of thousands of clones, around 94% seen once. The sequenced sample was CD8+ T cells from blood. The receptors originated from a human donor in good health.

V usage is TRBV9 and J usage is TRBJ1-2, with 9 bases aligning to TRBD1. The CDR3 is 16 residues long. Trimming at V came to 3 bases and at J to 4 bases, leaving 10 bases not matched to a gene. CDR1 SGDLS and CDR2 YYNGEE come from the germline V gene. CDR3 DNA: TGTGCCAGCAGCGCAACCCCGGGACAGGGAGCCTATGGCTACACCTTC. It encodes CASSATPGQGAYGYTF.

This chain joins TRBV27 and TRBJ1-5; TRBD1 agrees at 10 bases. The germline CDR1 and CDR2 sequences are MNHEY and SMNVEV (reference sequence). The trim removed 5 bases at V and 10 bases at J, leaving 11 bases unmatched. The CDR3 sequence is 15 residues long. CDR3 bases: TGTGCCAGCAGTCCACGTCCCGGGACAGGGGAACCCCAGCATTTT. Translated, it gives CASSPRPGTGEPQHF.

This rearrangement joins TRBV27 to TRBJ2-3; D may be TRBD1 or TRBD2 (5 bases each). The CDR3 has 15 residues. Germline-derived CDR1 and CDR2 are MNHEY and SMNVEV (reference sequence). With 6 bases removed from V and 1 base from J, the gap between germline ends came to 14 bases. CDR3 amino acids: CASRAERGRTDTQYF. CDR3 bases: TGTGCCAGCAGGGCTGAAAGGGGACGCACAGATACGCAGTATTTT.

Written as DNA, the CDR3 is TGTGCCAGCAGCCCGGACAGGGGAACTGGAAACACCATATATTTT. Translation gives CASSPDRGTGNTIYF. This chain links TRBV11-2 with TRBJ1-3; TRBD1 aligns across 9 bases. Germline loops: CDR1 SGHAT, CDR2 FQNNGV. The length of the CDR3 is 15 residues. V lost 5 bases and J lost 2; bases outside the gene matches: 4. Full variable domain (rest looked up from reference TRBV11-2 and TRBJ1-3): EAGVAQSPRYKIIEKRQSVAFWCNPISGHATLYWYQQILGQGPKLLIQFQNNGVVDDSQLPKDRFSAERLKGVDSTLKIQPAKLEDSAVYLCASSPDRGTGNTIYFGEGSWLTVV.

The rearrangement joins TRBV10-3 to TRBJ1-4; TRBD1 aligns across 10 bases. J lost 13 bases, V lost 8 bases, and 7 bases had no gene match. The germline gives CDR1 ENHRY, CDR2 SYGVKD. This CDR3 region has 12 residues. CDR3 region: CAIGTGDLRLFF. The CDR3 DNA reads as TGTGCCATCGGGACAGGGGATTTGAGACTGTTTTTT.

V is TRBV10-2 and J is TRBJ2-7; D is ambiguous. Between the trimmed V and J ends, which lost 7 bases and 4 bases, there was a span of 8 bases. Germline V gene data show CDR1 as WSHSY and CDR2 as SAAADI. The CDR3 is 11 amino acids. The CDR3 protein is CASIASYEQYF. In nucleotides, the CDR3 is TGCGCCAGCATAGCCAGTTACGAGCAGTACTTC.

V is TRBV27 and J is TRBJ2-3, with D hard to call. Germline loops: CDR1 MNHEY, CDR2 SMNVEV (reference sequence). Trimming shortened V by 2 bases and J by 6 bases, and 3 bases separated the two germline ends. The CDR3 has 11 residues. DNA for the CDR3: TGTGCCAGCAGTTTAGGGGATACGCAGTATTTT. Protein product: CASSLGDTQYF.